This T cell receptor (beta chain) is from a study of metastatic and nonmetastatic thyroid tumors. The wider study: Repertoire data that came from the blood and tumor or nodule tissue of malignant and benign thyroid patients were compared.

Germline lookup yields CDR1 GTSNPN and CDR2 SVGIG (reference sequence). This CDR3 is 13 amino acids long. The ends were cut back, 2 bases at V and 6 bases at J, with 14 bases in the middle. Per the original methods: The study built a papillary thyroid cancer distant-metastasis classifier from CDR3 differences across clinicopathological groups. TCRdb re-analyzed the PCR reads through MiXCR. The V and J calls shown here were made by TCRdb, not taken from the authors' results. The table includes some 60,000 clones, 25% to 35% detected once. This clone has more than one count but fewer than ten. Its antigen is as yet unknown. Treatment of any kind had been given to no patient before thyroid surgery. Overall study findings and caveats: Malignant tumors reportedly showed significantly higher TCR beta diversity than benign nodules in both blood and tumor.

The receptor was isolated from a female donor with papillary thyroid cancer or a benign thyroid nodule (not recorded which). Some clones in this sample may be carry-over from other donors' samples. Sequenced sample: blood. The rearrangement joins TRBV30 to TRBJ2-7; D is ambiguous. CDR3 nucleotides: TGTGCCTGGAGTAAAGCCCGGATCGCCGAGCAGTACTTC. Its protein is CAWSKARIAEQYF.